The next 24 T cell receptor beta chains were all read from a single sample in a study of shared T cell receptors in the human thymus. Using immunoSEQ multiplex PCR, the repertoire was profiled, and TCRdb retains in-frame clones only, with some absent. In the table there are 500,000 to 550,000 clones, about four fifths of which are singletons. The sample was also linked to a second study, of human thymus T cells.

The material sequenced was thymocytes. These receptors all come from a boy under three years old with a congenital heart defect.

This clone was counted between two and nine times. The chain combines TRBV13 with TRBJ1-1; D not resolved. This CDR3 has 13 amino acids. The germline V gene encodes CDR1 PRHDT and CDR2 FYEKMQ (reference sequence). The germline V and J ends were trimmed by 3 bases and 0 bases, with 5 bases remaining between them. CDR3 residues: CASSFRVNTEAFF. The CDR3 DNA is TGTGCCAGCAGCTTTCGTGTGAACACTGAAGCTTTCTTT.

The chain joins TRBV6-5 to TRBJ1-3, with 8 positions matching TRBD1. CDR1 and CDR2 (germline): MNHEY, SVGAGI. CDR3 length equals 16 residues. The V and J ends lost 3 bases and 2 bases, in that order; junction bases with no gene match: 6. Here the CDR3 reads CASSYEDRAAGNTIYF. The CDR3 DNA sequence: TGTGCCAGCAGTTATGAGGACAGGGCGGCTGGAAACACCATATATTTT.

The chain carries TRBV6-5 and TRBJ2-1, with 8 bases aligning to TRBD2. The V segment lost 10 bases and the J segment 6 bases; nucleotides outside the gene matches: 5. The CDR3 has 12 amino acids. Germline lookup yields CDR1 MNHEY and CDR2 SVGAGI. The CDR3 is CATSGTSNEQFF. The CDR3 DNA reads TGTGCCACCTCCGGGACTAGCAATGAGCAGTTCTTC.

This clone appeared once. This chain connects TRBV11-3 to TRBJ2-3, with TRBD2 matching 7 bases. With 3 bases clipped from V and 6 bases from J, the junction kept 18 bases outside the gene matches. CDR1 is SGHNT and CDR2 is YENEEA in the germline V gene. The CDR3 has 18 residues. Here the CDR3 reads CASSFSIRGGREPDTQYF. The DNA of the CDR3 is TGTGCCAGCAGCTTTTCTATTCGAGGCGGGCGGGAGCCGGATACGCAGTATTTT.

The rearrangement links TRBV4-3 to TRBJ2-1, with a possible D match to TRBD2 (5 bases). The CDR3 is 12 amino acids. V lost 6 bases and J 10 bases, leaving 13 bases between the germline ends. Germline CDR1 LGHNA, CDR2 YSLEER. Written as DNA, the CDR3 is TGCGCCAGCAGTGGGGAGATTGGAGAGCAGTTCTTC. Its protein is CASSGEIGEQFF.

V and J are TRBV11-2 and TRBJ2-1; perhaps TRBD1 as D (6 bases). Germline CDR1 reads SGHAT; CDR2 reads FQNNGV. The CDR3 spans 13 residues. V gave up 11 bases and J gave up 8 bases, with 19 bases separating them. DNA for the CDR3: TGTGCCTCCAGGGGAAGAACCGGCCATGAGCAGTTCTTC. Protein sequence: CASRGRTGHEQFF.

The J gene is TRBJ2-2, the V gene TRBV6-5; tentatively, D is TRBD2 (5 bases). The CDR3 consists of 14 residues. CDR1 is MNHEY, CDR2 SVGAGI, per germline. Trimming pared 0 bases from V and 5 bases from J, leaving 7 bases between. The DNA of the CDR3 is TGTGCCAGCAGTTACTCTGGGGAGACCGGGGAGCTGTTTTTT. It translates to CASSYSGETGELFF.

The V and J genes are TRBV18 and TRBJ2-7, with TRBD1 matching 8 bases. Germline V gene data show CDR1 as KGHSH and CDR2 as LQKENI. After removal of 4 bases from V and 5 bases from J, the junction contained 13 bases not matched to a gene. CDR3 length: 16 residues. The CDR3 coding sequence is TGTGCCAGCTCACTATTGCGTGGGACAGGCATCCACGAGCAGTACTTC. Its translation: CASSLLRGTGIHEQYF.

This chain uses TRBV10-1 with TRBJ1-1; 7 positions agree with TRBD1. The CDR3 consists of 15 residues. Germline-derived CDR1 and CDR2 are WNHNN and SYGVQD (reference sequence). Trimming took 1 base from V and 5 from J; bases not matched to a gene: 7. The CDR3 sequence is CASSEWSGGGTEAFF. In nucleotides, the CDR3 is TGCGCCAGCAGTGAGTGGTCAGGGGGAGGAACTGAAGCTTTCTTT.

This chain uses TRBV5-1 with TRBJ2-7; the D gene is possibly TRBD2 (6 bases). Trimming took 0 bases from V and 0 from J, leaving 22 bases between them. The germline CDR1 and CDR2 sequences are SGHRS and YFSETQ. The CDR3 length is 19 residues. The CDR3 coding sequence is TGCGCCAGCAGCTTGGCCCCAGGGAGGAGGGACGCGAGCTCCTACGAGCAGTACTTC. It specifies CASSLAPGRRDASSYEQYF.

The J gene is TRBJ2-7, the V gene TRBV4-1, with TRBD2 matching 7 bases. This CDR3 has 14 amino acids. Trimming at V came to 0 bases and at J to 7 bases, leaving 6 bases not matched to a gene. CDR1 is MGHRA, CDR2 YSYEKL, per germline. In DNA, the CDR3 is TGCGCCAGCAGCCAAGATACGGGAGCGGGGGAGCAGTACTTC. This codes for CASSQDTGAGEQYF.

The chain joins TRBV15 to TRBJ2-3; tentative D call: TRBD1 (5 bases). V was cut by 1 base and J by 4 bases, with 21 bases left in between. Germline V gene lookup returns CDR1 LNHNV and CDR2 YYDKDF (reference sequence). The CDR3 spans 18 residues. The chain's CDR3 is CATSRGQLKDGNPDTQYF. CDR3 DNA: TGTGCCACCAGCAGAGGACAGCTCAAGGATGGGAATCCAGATACGCAGTATTTT.

This chain links TRBV7-9 with TRBJ2-7; TRBD1 matches at 11 bases. V lost 1 base, J lost 5 bases, and 7 bases stayed unmatched. Looked up from germline, CDR1 is SEHNR and CDR2 is FQNEAQ (reference sequence). The CDR3 totals 16 residues. The CDR3 DNA reads TGTGCCAGCAGCTTAGTCCAGGGACAGGGGGTCCACGAGCAGTACTTC. Translated: CASSLVQGQGVHEQYF.

The chain has TRBV27 and TRBJ2-1; 15 positions match TRBD2. Trimming took 6 bases from V and 6 from J; bases not matched to a gene: 12. Germline V CDR1 and CDR2: MNHEY, SMNVEV (reference sequence). The CDR3 sequence is 18 residues long. CDR3: CASRPGTSGRKRANEQFF. CDR3 coding DNA: TGTGCCAGCAGGCCCGGGACTAGCGGGAGGAAGCGGGCCAATGAGCAGTTCTTC.

The chain employs TRBV9 and TRBJ2-1; 9 nucleotides align to TRBD1. The trim removed 3 bases at V and 4 bases at J, leaving 14 bases unmatched. This CDR3 contains 18 residues. The V gene's germline CDR1 is SGDLS and CDR2 YYNGEE. Written as DNA, the CDR3 is TGTGCCAGCAGCGCTAGGGGGAAACAGGGGGCGCCTTACAATGAGCAGTTCTTC. It specifies CASSARGKQGAPYNEQFF.

The rearrangement links TRBV30 to TRBJ2-1, with 13 bases fitting TRBD2. Trimming cost V 2 bases and J 3 bases; bases outside gene matches: 4. This CDR3 has 16 amino acids. Germline V gene sequence: CDR1 GTSNPN, CDR2 SVGIG (reference sequence). DNA for the CDR3: TGTGCCTGGAGTCCCACTAGCGGGAGGGACTACAATGAGCAGTTCTTC. Translation gives CAWSPTSGRDYNEQFF.

The rearrangement uses TRBV4-3 and TRBJ2-4; D is unresolved. Germline assignment: CDR1 LGHNA and CDR2 YSLEER. The CDR3 consists of 17 residues. Trimming pared 0 bases from V and 7 bases from J, leaving 19 bases between. This chain's CDR3 is CASSQEMAATQRNIQYF. The CDR3 DNA is TGCGCCAGCAGCCAAGAGATGGCAGCCACGCAGAGGAACATTCAGTACTTC.

In this sample, this clone turned up once. One end of the junction fails to match germline, which may point to a read error. The chain recombines TRBV15 with TRBJ1-2; 9 positions match TRBD1. CDR3 length: 18 residues. Looked up from germline, CDR1 is LNHNV and CDR2 is YYDKDF (reference sequence). CDR3 nucleotides: TGTGCCGCCAGCAGAGGTCCTTGGACAGGGGAAGATAGCTATGGCTACACCTTC. This sequence encodes CAASRGPWTGEDSYGYTF.

The rearrangement joins TRBV4-3 to TRBJ2-4; tentative D call: TRBD1 (7 bases). The germline V gene encodes CDR1 LGHNA and CDR2 YSLEER. CDR3 length equals 17 residues. Trimming removed 1 base at V and 4 bases at J, with 17 bases between. The CDR3 nucleotides read TGCGCCAGCAGCCAAGTTTGCGACAGGGACTTAAAAAACATTCAGTACTTC. It is translated as CASSQVCDRDLKNIQYF.

V and J are TRBV12-2 and TRBJ2-1; the tabulated D call, TRBD2, remains unverified against the DNA. TRBV12-2 is annotated as a pseudogene. There are 15 residues in the CDR3. CDR3 sequence reads: CASRLALASSNEQFF. The CDR3 DNA follows: TGTGCAAGTCGCTTAGCGCTGGCTAGCTCCAATGAGCAGTTCTTC.

This clone appeared a few times. The rearrangement links TRBV4-1 to TRBJ1-5; no clear D. The CDR3 length is 17 residues. Germline values: CDR1 MGHRA, CDR2 YSYEKL. The V end was cut by 0 bases, the J end by 2 bases, with 14 bases between. CDR3 nucleotides: TGCGCCAGCAGCCAAGATGATTTCGGGTCGGGCAATCAGCCCCAGCATTTT. As protein: CASSQDDFGSGNQPQHF.

V is TRBV19 and J is TRBJ2-7; a possible D gene is TRBD1 (6 bases). This CDR3 contains 13 residues. Germline CDR1 LNHDA, CDR2 SQIVND (reference sequence). Trimming took off 5 bases at V and 3 bases at J, with 11 bases between the two ends. Here the CDR3 reads CASSHGQFYEQYF. CDR3 DNA: TGTGCCAGTAGTCACGGACAGTTCTACGAGCAGTACTTC.

The sample holds a few counts of this clone. The gene calls are TRBV5-1 and TRBJ2-7, with D possibly being TRBD2 (6 bases). The CDR3 is made up of 16 amino acids. Germline values: CDR1 SGHRS, CDR2 YFSETQ. V lost 1 base and J 2 bases, leaving 16 bases between the germline ends. This CDR3 is CASSLKAGTGTYEQYF. The CDR3 DNA is TGCGCCAGCAGCTTGAAAGCAGGGACTGGGACCTACGAGCAGTACTTC.

In its sample, this clone was seen a few times. This sequence joins TRBV5-8 and TRBJ2-7, with D maybe TRBD2 (5 bases). CDR3 length: 15 amino acids. Looked up from germline, CDR1 is SGHTS and CDR2 is YDEGEE. With 2 bases removed from V and 0 bases from J, the gap between germline ends came to 12 bases. CDR3 nucleotide sequence: TGTGCCAGCAGCTTCGGGGTTGGTAGCTCCTACGAGCAGTACTTC. It yields the protein CASSFGVGSSYEQYF.